The present T cell receptor (beta chain) was sequenced within a study of CD8+CD57+ T cells in acquired aplastic anemia. Study summary: Mean DNA quantity obtained from sorted CD4+ and CD8+ cells was around 3.2 ug. The study's findings and limits: Fewer than 35 CD8+ CDR3 sequences occurred in both the patients and the controls. Patients did not significantly differ from controls in CD8+ Simpson's diversity.

The CDR3 sequence is 13 residues long. Trimming took 1 base from V and 1 from J, leaving 4 bases between them. Germline lookup yields CDR1 SGHTA and CDR2 FQGTGA. TCR beta VDJ and CDR3 profiles were obtained from a genomic DNA template. TCRdb called the reads again in MiXCR, with one record for every CDR3 protein. The sample lists approximately 270,000 distinct CDR3 sequences; 45% to 65% were seen once. This clonotype was found many times. Its cognate antigen is unknown. The TCR originated in a human donor with severe aplastic anemia or a healthy control (not recorded which). The chain recombines TRBV7-3 with TRBJ1-1; no definite D call. The material sequenced was sorted CD4+, CD8+, or CD8+CD57+ T cells (not recorded which) from PBMCs. CDR3 in amino acids: CASSLNRNTEAFF. The CDR3 region has the DNA TGTGCCAGCAGCTTAAACAGGAACACTGAAGCTTTCTTT.